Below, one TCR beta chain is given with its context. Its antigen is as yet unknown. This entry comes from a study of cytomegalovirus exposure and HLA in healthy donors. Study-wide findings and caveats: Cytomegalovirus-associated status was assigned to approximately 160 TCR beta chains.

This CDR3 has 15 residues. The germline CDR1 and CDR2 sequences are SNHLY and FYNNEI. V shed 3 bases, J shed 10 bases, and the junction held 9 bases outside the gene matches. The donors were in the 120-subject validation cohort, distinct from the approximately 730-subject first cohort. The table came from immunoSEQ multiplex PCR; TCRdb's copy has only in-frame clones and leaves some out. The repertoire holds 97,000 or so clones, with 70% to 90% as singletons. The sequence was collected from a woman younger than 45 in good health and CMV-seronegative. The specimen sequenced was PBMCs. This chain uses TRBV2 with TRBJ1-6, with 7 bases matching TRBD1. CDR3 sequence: CASSDGDSSPSPLHF. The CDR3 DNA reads TGTGCCAGCAGTGATGGGGACAGCTCCCCCTCACCCCTCCACTTT.